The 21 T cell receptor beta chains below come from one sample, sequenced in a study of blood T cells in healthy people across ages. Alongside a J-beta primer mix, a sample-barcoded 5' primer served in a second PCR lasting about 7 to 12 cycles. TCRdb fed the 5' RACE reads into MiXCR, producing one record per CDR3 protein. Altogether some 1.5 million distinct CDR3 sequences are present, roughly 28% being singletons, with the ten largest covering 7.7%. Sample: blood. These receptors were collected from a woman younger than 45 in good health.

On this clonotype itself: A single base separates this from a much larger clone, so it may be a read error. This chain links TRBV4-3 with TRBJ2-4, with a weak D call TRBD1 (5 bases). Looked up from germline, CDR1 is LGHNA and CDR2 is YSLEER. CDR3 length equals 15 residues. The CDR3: CASSQDQGPKDIQYF. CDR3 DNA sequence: TGCGCCAGCAGCCAAGATCAGGGTCCCAAAGACATTCAGTACTTC.

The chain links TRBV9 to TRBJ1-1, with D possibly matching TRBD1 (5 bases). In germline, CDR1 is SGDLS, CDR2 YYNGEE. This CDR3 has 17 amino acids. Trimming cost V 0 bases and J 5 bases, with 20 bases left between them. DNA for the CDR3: TGTGCCAGCAGCGTAGGAATCGGGGTGGGGGAGAGGACTGAAGCTTTCTTT. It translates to CASSVGIGVGERTEAFF.

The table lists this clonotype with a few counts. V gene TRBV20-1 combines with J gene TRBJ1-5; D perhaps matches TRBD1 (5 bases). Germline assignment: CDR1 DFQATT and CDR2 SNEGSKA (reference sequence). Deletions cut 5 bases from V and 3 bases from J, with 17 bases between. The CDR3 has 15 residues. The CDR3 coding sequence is TGCAGTGCTCTCCCCGCGACAGCGTTCAATCAGCCCCAGCATTTT. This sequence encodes CSALPATAFNQPQHF.

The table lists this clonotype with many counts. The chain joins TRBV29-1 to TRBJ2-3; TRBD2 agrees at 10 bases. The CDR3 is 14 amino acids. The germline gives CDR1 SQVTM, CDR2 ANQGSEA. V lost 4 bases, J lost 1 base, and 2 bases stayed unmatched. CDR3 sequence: CSVVGLAGTDTQYF. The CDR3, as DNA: TGCAGCGTTGTCGGACTAGCGGGCACAGATACGCAGTATTTT.

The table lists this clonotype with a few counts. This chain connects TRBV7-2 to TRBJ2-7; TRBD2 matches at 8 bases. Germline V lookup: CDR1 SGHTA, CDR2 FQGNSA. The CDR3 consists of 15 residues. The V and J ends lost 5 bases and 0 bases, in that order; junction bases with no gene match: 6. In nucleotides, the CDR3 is TGTGCCAGCAGCGGAAGCGGGGGCTTCTCCTACGAGCAGTACTTC. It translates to CASSGSGGFSYEQYF. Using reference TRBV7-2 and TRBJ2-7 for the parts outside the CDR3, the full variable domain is GAGVSQSPSNKVTEKGKDVELRCDPISGHTALYWYRQSLGQGLEFLIYFQGNSAPDKSGLPSDRFSAERTGGSVSTLTIQRTQQEDSAVYLCASSGSGGFSYEQYFGPGTRLTVT.

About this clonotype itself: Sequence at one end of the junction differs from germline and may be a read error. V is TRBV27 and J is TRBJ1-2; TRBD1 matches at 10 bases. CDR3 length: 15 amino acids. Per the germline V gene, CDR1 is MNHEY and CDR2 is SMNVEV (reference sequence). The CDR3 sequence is CAGSPRQGARNGYTF. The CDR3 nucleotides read TGTGCCGGCAGTCCCAGACAGGGGGCGCGGAATGGCTACACCTTC.

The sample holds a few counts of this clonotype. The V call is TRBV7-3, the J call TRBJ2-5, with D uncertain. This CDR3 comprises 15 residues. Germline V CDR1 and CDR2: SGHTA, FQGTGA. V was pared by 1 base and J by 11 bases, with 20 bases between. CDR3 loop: CASSLMVGGFNEQYF. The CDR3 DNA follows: TGTGCCAGCAGCTTAATGGTAGGTGGATTCAATGAGCAGTACTTC.

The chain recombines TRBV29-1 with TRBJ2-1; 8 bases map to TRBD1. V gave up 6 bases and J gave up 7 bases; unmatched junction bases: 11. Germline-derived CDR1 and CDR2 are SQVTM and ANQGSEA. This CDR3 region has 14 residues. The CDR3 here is CSVGGQDAGNEQFF. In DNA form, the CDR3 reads TGCAGCGTAGGGGGACAGGACGCGGGGAATGAGCAGTTCTTC.

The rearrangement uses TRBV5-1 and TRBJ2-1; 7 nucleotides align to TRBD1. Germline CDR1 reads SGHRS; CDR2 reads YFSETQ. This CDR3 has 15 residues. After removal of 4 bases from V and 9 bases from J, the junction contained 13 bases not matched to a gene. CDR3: CASSDPNAPGGEQFF. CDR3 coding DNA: TGCGCCAGCAGCGACCCCAATGCCCCAGGGGGTGAGCAGTTCTTC. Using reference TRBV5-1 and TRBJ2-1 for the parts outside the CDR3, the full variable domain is KAGVTQTPRYLIKTRGQQVTLSCSPISGHRSVSWYQQTPGQGLQFLFEYFSETQRNKGNFPGRFSGRQFSNSRSEMNVSTLELGDSALYLCASSDPNAPGGEQFFGPGTRLTVL.

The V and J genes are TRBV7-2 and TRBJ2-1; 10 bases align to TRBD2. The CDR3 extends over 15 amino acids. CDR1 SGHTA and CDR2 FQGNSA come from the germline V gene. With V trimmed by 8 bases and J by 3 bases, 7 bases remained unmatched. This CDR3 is CASCLAGASYNEQFF. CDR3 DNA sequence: TGTGCCAGCTGTCTAGCGGGGGCGAGCTACAATGAGCAGTTCTTC.

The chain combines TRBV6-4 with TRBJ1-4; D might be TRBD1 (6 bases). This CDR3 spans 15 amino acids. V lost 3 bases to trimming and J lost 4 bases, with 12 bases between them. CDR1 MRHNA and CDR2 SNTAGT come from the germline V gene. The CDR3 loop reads CASSEQGGSNEKLFF. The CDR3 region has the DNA TGTGCCAGCAGTGAACAGGGTGGAAGTAATGAAAAACTGTTTTTT.

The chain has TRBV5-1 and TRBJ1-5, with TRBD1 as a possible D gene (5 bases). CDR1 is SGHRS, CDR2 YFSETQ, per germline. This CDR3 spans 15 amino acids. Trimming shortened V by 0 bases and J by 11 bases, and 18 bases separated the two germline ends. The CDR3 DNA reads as TGCGCCAGCAGCTTGGGGGACCGTGACCCCGCCGCCCAGCATTTT. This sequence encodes CASSLGDRDPAAQHF.

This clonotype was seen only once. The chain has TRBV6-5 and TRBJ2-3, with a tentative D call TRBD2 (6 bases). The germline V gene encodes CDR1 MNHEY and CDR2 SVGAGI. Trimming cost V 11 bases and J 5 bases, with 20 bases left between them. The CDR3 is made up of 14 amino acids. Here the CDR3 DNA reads TGTGCCGGCGCCCCAGGTCCCGGGGGAGATACGCAGTATTTT. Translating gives CAGAPGPGGDTQYF.

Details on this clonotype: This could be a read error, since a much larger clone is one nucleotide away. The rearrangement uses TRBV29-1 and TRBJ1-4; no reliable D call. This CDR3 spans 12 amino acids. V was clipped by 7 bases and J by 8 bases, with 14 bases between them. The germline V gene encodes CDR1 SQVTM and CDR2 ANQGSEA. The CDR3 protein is CSAARAGEKLFF. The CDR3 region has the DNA TGCAGCGCTGCAAGGGCGGGAGAAAAACTGTTTTTT.

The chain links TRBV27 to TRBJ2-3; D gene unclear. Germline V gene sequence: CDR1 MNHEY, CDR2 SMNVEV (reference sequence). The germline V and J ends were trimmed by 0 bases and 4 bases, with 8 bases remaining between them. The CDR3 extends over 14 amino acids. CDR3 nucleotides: TGTGCCAGCAGTTTATCAGGTTCTGCAGATACGCAGTATTTT. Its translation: CASSLSGSADTQYF.

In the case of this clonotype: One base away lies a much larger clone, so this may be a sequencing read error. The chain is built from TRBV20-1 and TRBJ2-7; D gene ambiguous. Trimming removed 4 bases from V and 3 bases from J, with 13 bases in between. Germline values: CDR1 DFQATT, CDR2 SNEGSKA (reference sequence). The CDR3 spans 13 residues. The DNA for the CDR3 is TGCAGTGCTATCCACCTATCGGGCTACGAGCAGTACTTC. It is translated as CSAIHLSGYEQYF.

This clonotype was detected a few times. The CDR3 loop is CSASVERNQPQHF. Here the CDR3 DNA reads TGCAGTGCTAGCGTGGAGCGCAATCAGCCCCAGCATTTT. The gene calls are TRBV20-1 and TRBJ1-5; D gene uncertain. The CDR3 length is 13 residues. Germline V gene data show CDR1 as DFQATT and CDR2 as SNEGSKA (reference sequence). V lost 3 bases and J lost 2, with 8 bases in between.

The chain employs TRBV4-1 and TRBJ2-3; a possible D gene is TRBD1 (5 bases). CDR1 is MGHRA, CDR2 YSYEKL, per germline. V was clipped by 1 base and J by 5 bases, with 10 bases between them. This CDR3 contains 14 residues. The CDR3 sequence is CASSQVVGVDTQYF. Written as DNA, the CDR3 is TGCGCCAGCAGCCAAGTCGTAGGGGTAGATACGCAGTATTTT.

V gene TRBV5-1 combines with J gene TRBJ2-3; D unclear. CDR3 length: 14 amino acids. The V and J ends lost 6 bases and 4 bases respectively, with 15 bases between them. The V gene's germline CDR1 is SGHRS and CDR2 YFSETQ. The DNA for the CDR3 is TGCGCCAGCACGCTAGACCCTATCGCAGATACGCAGTATTTT. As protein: CASTLDPIADTQYF.

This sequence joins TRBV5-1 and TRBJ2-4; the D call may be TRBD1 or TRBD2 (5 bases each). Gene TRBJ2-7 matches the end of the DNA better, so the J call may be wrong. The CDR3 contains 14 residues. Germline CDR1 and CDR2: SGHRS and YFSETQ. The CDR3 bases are TGCGCCAGCAGCTTAGTAACAGCGAGGGGCGAGCAGTACTTC. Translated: CASSLVTARGEQYF.

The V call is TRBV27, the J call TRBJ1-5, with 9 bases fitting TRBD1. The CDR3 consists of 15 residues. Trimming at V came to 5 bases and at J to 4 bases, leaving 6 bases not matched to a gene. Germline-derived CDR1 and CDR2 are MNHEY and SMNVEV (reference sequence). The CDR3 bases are TGTGCCAGCAGTCCCTGGGACAGGGAAAATCAGCCCCAGCATTTT. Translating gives CASSPWDRENQPQHF.